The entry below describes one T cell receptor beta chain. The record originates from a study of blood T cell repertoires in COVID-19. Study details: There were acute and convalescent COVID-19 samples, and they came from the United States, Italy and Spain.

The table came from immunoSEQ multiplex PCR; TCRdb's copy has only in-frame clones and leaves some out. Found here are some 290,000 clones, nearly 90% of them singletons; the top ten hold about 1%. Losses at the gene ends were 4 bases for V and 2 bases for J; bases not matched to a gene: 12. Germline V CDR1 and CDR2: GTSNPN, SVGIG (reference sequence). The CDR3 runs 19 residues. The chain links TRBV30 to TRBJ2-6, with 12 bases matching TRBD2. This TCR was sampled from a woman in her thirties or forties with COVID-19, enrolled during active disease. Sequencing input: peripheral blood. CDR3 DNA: TGTGCCTGGACCACAGGACTAGCGGGATTCTGGGCTGGGGCCAACGTCCTGACTTTC. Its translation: CAWTTGLAGFWAGANVLTF.